This paragraph reports one T cell receptor beta chain. Its matching antigen is unknown. The data were obtained in a study of T cell responses to AZD1222 COVID-19 vaccine. Regarding the study as a whole: The sample set comprised mostly white British donors with more females, and clonal diversity was possibly underestimated. Unmutated variant regions reportedly attract nearly half of all spike-specific TCRs. AZD1222 recipients seropositive at baseline numbered only 5 or 6. Sampling that yielded the repertoires occurred only after the peak T cell response.

Sequencing used immunoSEQ multiplex PCR; TCRdb keeps in-frame clones, though not all of them. The table shows 140,000 to 150,000 clones, with 93% occurring only once. The CDR3 has 13 residues. Germline assignment: CDR1 SGHNT and CDR2 YENEEA. The V gene lost 1 base and the J gene lost 7 bases, with 8 bases spanning the gap. The input for sequencing was peripheral blood, taken on day 0 of AZD1222 vaccination. The chain couples TRBV11-3 to TRBJ2-1; D gene ambiguous. This clonotype originated in an adult in good health. The CDR3 DNA follows: TGTGCCAGCAGCTTAGCTGCTGAGAATGAGCAGTTCTTC. This encodes CASSLAAENEQFF.